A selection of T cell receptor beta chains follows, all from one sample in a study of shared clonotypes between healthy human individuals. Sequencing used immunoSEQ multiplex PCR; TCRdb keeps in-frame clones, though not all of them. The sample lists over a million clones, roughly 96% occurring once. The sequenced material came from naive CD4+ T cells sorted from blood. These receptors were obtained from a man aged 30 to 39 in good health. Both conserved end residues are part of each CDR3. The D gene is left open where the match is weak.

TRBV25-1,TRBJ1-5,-,TGTGCCAGCAGTGAATATGAGGGGCCCCAGCATTTT,CASSEYEGPQHF
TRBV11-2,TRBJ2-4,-,TGTGCCAGCGGCAATCCGGGAATAGCCAAAAACATTCAGTACTTC,CASGNPGIAKNIQYF
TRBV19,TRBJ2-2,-,TGTGCCAGTAGTATTCTTGGGGTTACCGGGGAGCTGTTTTTT,CASSILGVTGELFF
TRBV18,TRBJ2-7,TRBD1,TGTGCCAGCTCATCCTCCGGGACAGGGTACTACGAGCAGTACTTC,CASSSSGTGYYEQYF
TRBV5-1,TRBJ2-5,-,TGCGCCAGCAGCTTCCTACAAGAGACCCAGTACTTC,CASSFLQETQYF
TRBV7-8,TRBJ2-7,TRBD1,TGTGCCAGCAGCCTGACAGGGTACGAGCAGTACTTC,CASSLTGYEQYF
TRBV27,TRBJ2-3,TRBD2,TGTGCCAGCAGTCCTAGCGGGAAGAACAGAGATACGCAGTATTTT,CASSPSGKNRDTQYF
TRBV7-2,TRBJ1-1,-,TGTGCCAGCAGCTCCTGGGGGCTAAACACTGAAGCTTTCTTT,CASSSWGLNTEAFF
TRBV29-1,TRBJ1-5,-,TGCAGCGTTGAAGAACAGGGAGGACAGCCCCAGCATTTT,CSVEEQGGQPQHF
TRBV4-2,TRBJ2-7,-,TGTGCCAGCAGCCAAGACCCATGGGACTACGAGCAGTACTTC,CASSQDPWDYEQYF
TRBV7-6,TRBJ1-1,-,TGTGCCAGCAGCCCCTGGAGCACCTCAAACACTGAAGCTTTCTTT,CASSPWSTSNTEAFF